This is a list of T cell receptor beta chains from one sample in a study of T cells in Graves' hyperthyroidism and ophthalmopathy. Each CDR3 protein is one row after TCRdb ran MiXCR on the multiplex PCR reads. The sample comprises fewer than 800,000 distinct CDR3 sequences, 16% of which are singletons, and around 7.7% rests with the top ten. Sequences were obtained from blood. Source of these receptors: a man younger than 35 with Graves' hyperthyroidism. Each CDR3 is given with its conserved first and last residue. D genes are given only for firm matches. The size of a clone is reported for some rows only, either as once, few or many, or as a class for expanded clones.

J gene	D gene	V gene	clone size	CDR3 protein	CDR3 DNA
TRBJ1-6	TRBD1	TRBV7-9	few	CASSAGQGYYNSPLHF	TGTGCCAGCAGCGCAGGACAGGGGTATTATAATTCACCCCTCCACTTT
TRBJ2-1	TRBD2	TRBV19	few	CASSTTSVEQFF	TGTGCCAGTAGTACCACTAGCGTTGAGCAGTTCTTC
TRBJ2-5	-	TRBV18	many	CASSPAWGHQETQYF	TGTGCCAGCTCACCAGCCTGGGGACACCAAGAGACCCAGTACTTC
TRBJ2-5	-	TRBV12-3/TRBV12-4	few	CASSLGVRQETQYF	TGTGCCAGCAGTTTGGGGGTACGCCAAGAGACCCAGTACTTC
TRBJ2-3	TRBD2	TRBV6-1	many	CASSVRAGIAGRNTDTQYF	TGTGCCAGCAGCGTTAGGGCGGGGATAGCGGGAAGGAACACAGATACGCAGTATTTT
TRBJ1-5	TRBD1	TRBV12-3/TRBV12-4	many	CASSSRGSNQPQHF	TGTGCCAGCAGTTCCAGGGGGAGCAATCAGCCCCAGCATTTT
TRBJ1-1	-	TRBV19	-	CASSISGGRAEAFF	TGTGCCAGTAGTATTTCGGGGGGGAGGGCTGAAGCTTTCTTT
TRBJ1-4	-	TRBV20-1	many	CSARDTGGQDEKLFF	TGCAGTGCTAGAGATACGGGGGGGCAGGATGAAAAACTGTTTTTT
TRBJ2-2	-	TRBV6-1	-	CASSELIPVELFF	TGTGCCAGCAGTGAATTGATCCCTGTTGAGCTGTTTTTT
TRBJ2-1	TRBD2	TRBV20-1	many	CSARDFGLAGGHNEQFF	TGCAGTGCCCGGGATTTTGGGCTAGCGGGAGGACACAATGAGCAGTTCTTC
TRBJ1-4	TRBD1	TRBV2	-	CASSPDRGPRYVFF	TGTGCCAGCAGCCCGGACAGGGGGCCTCGGTACGTGTTTTTT
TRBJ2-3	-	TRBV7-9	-	CASSFVSGADTQYF	TGTGCCAGCAGCTTCGTTAGCGGAGCAGATACGCAGTATTTT
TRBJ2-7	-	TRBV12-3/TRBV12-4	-	CASSPSDGTYEQYF	TGTGCCAGCAGCCCTAGCGACGGCACCTACGAGCAGTACTTC
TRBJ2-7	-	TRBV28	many	CASRDPFFYEQYF	TGTGCCAGCAGGGATCCCTTTTTCTACGAGCAGTACTTC
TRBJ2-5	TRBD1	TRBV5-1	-	CASSFHQGAQETQYF	TGCGCCAGCAGCTTTCACCAGGGGGCGCAAGAGACCCAGTACTTC
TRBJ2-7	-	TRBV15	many	CATSRDSGQYYEQYF	TGTGCCACCAGCAGAGATTCGGGCCAGTACTACGAGCAGTACTTC